This paragraph covers one T cell receptor beta chain sequence. Its specificity is not known. This entry comes from a study of T-cell reconstitution after alpha-beta-depleted transplantation in children. CDR3 length: 13 residues. Germline CDR1 and CDR2: MNHEY and SVGAGI. The germline V and J ends were trimmed by 4 bases and 5 bases, with 11 bases remaining between them. Library preparation (for TCRbeta) was performed with unique molecular identifiers. Each CDR3 protein is one row after TCRdb ran MiXCR on the PCR reads. The sample consists of 700,000 to 850,000 distinct CDR3 sequences, about 15% of them appearing once. Findings and limits, study-wide: Hyperexpanded clones declined; after one year, newly produced T cells mostly supplied diversity.

The sample consisted of PBMCs, mostly from graft donor cells, taken 360 days after TCRalphabeta/CD19-depleted stem cell transplant. This clonotype originated in a male patient aged 10-17 years who had a stem cell transplant for acute lymphoblastic leukemia, so the T cells may come from the graft donor. J is TRBJ2-5 and V is TRBV6-5; D possibly corresponds to TRBD2 (7 bases). The CDR3 reads CASSWGGQETQYF. The CDR3 DNA sequence: TGTGCCAGCAGTTGGGGGGGCCAGGAGACCCAGTACTTC.